This TCR beta chain was recorded in a study of early T cells in non-severe SARS-CoV-2 infection. General study results and limits: Sequences matched to VDJdb favored anti-spike CD8 responses, while private and CD4 specificities were missed.

Unique molecular identifiers were affixed to single, distinct cDNA molecules. TCRdb reanalysed the 5' RACE reads using MiXCR and keeps one entry per CDR3 protein. Of 25,000 to 35,000 distinct CDR3 sequences listed, roughly 6% were seen once; the top ten hold roughly 5.7%. In this sample, this clonotype turned up many times. Its target is not known. Trimming left V 1 base short and J 8 bases short, with 14 bases between. The germline V gene has CDR1 SGHVS and CDR2 FQNEAQ. The CDR3 has 14 residues. The TCR originated in an adult who was a healthcare worker with PCR-confirmed SARS-CoV-2 infection or an uninfected control (not recorded which). This chain uses TRBV7-8 with TRBJ1-2; no firm D call. The sequencing sample was made of whole blood. CDR3 sequence reads: CASSLEGRSSGYTF. The CDR3 nucleotides read TGTGCCAGCAGCTTAGAAGGACGGTCGTCCGGCTACACCTTC. Combining the CDR3 with reference TRBV7-8 and TRBJ1-2 gives the whole variable domain GAGVSQSPRYKVAKRGQDVALRCDPISGHVSLFWYQQALGQGPEFLTYFQNEAQLDKSGLPSDRFFAERPEGSVSTLKIQRTQQEDSAVYLCASSLEGRSSGYTFGSGTRLTVV.